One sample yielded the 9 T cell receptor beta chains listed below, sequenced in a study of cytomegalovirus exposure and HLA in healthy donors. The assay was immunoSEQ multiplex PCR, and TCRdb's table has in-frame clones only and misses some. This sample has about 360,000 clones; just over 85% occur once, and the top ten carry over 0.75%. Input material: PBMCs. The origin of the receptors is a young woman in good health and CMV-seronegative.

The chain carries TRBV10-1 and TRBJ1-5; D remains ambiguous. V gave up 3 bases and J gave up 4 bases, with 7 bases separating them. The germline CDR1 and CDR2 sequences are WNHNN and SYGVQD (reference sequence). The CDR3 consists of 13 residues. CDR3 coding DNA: TGCGCCAGCAGTGACCAAATTAATCAGCCCCAGCATTTT. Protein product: CASSDQINQPQHF.

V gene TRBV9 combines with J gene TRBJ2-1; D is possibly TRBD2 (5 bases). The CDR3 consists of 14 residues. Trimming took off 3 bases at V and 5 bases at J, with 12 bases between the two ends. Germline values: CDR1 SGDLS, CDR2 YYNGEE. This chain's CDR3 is CASSEYGLHNEQFF. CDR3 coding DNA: TGTGCCAGCAGCGAGTATGGACTGCACAATGAGCAGTTCTTC.

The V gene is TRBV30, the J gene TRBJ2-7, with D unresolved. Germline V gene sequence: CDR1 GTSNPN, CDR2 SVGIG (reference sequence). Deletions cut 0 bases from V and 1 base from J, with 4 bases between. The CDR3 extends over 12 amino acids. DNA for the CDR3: TGTGCCTGGAGTGTACGGTCCTACGAGCAGTACTTC. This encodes CAWSVRSYEQYF.

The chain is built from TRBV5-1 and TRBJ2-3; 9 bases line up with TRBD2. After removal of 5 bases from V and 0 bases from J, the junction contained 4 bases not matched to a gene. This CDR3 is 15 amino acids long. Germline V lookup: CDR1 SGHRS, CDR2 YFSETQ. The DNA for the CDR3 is TGCGCCAGCAGGGGAGGACTAGCGAGCACAGATACGCAGTATTTT. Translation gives CASRGGLASTDTQYF.

CDR3 in DNA: TGTGCCAGCAGTGTGGACAGGGGGCTCTACGAGCAGTACTTC. Encoded protein: CASSVDRGLYEQYF. The chain uses TRBV6-1 and TRBJ2-7; TRBD1 agrees at 11 bases. Germline values: CDR1 MNHNS, CDR2 SASEGT. The CDR3 length is 14 residues. J gave up 3 bases and V 4 bases, and 2 bases lay outside the gene matches.

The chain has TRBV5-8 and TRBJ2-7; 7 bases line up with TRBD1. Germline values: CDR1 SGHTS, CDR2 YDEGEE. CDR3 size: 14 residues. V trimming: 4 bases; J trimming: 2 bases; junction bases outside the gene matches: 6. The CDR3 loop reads CASSIRQGAYEQYF. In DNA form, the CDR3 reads TGTGCCAGCAGCATAAGACAGGGAGCCTACGAGCAGTACTTC. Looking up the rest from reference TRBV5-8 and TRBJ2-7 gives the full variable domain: EAGVTQSPTHLIKTRGQQATLRCSPISGHTSVYWYQQALGLGLQFLLWYDEGEERNRGNFPPRFSGRQFPNYSSELNVNALELEDSALYLCASSIRQGAYEQYFGPGTRLTVT.

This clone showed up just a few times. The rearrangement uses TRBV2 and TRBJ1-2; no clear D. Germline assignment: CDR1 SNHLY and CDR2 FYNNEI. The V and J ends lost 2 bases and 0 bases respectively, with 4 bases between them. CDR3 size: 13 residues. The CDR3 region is CASSERANYGYTF. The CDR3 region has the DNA TGTGCCAGCAGTGAAAGAGCTAACTATGGCTACACCTTC.

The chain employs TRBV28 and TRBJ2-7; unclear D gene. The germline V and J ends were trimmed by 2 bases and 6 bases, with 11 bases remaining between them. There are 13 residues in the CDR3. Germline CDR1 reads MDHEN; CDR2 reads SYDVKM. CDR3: CASSLLQEAEQYF. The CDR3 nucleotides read TGTGCCAGCAGTTTACTCCAGGAAGCCGAGCAGTACTTC.

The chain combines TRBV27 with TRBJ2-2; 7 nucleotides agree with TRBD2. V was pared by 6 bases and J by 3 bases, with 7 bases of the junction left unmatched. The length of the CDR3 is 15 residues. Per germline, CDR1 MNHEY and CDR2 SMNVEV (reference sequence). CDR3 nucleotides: TGTGCCAGCAGCAACCCAGCGGGGTACACCGGGGAGCTGTTTTTT. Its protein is CASSNPAGYTGELFF.